The present TCR beta chain was sequenced within a study of shared clonotypes between healthy human individuals. Whole-study results and caveats: Blood was the sole source, and tissue repertoires probably differ.

This CDR3 comprises 12 residues. The germline CDR1 and CDR2 sequences are WNHNN and SYGVQD (reference sequence). Trimming took 6 bases from V and 2 from J, leaving 4 bases between them. The authors split each subset's genomic DNA evenly across several immunoSEQ plates. DNA at around 200 ng, 25,000 to 35,000 T cell genomes, went into sorted-subset replicate PCRs. Generated by immunoSEQ multiplex PCR, the TCRdb table keeps only in-frame clones and is missing some. This table has roughly 590,000 clones, nearly 97% appearing once. CD45RO negativity and positive selection for CCR7 defined naive CD8 cells, a population that excluded terminally differentiated effector memory CD45RA+ cells. Those who donated were healthy HIV-negative adults, with no recent acute infections or vaccinations reported. This clone was seen more than once but under ten times. Its antigen is not known.

V is TRBV10-1 and J is TRBJ2-2; D remains ambiguous. The TCR was taken from a woman in her twenties or thirties in good health. The sequencing input was naive CD8+ T cells sorted from blood. CDR3: CASSHNTGELFF. CDR3 nucleotides: TGCGCCAGCAGCCACAACACCGGGGAGCTGTTTTTT.